This T cell receptor (beta chain) was retrieved from a study of T cells in Graves' hyperthyroidism and ophthalmopathy (dated by TCRdb to between 2019 and 2020). Regarding the study in general: Peripheral blood samples were taken at initial diagnosis, before any treatment was given. According to the paper, TCR Vbeta CDR3 sequencing was carried out on approximately 140 peripheral blood samples, which came from 40 to 45 ophthalmopathy, around 75 hyperthyroidism and approximately 17 progressor patients. To identify TCR V-J signatures that set the groups apart, the researchers used a discovery cohort of about a hundred patients, made up of 43 with Graves' ophthalmopathy and 55 to 65 with stable Graves' hyperthyroidism. An independent validation cohort of under 20 hyperthyroidism patients and about 15 patients who later progressed to ophthalmopathy tested prospective prediction of ophthalmopathy. After blood sampling, hyperthyroidism patients were treated with methimazole at a starting dose of 30 mg daily, and ophthalmopathy patients were treated with high-dose intravenous methylprednisolone. Thyroid tissue and blood T-cell repertoires from six or seven Graves' hyperthyroidism patients were also compared in the study. For training and testing, the approximately 92 patients in the discovery cohort were randomly divided in a 7:3 ratio.

Ophthalmopathy patients had moderately to severely active disease, with a Clinical Activity Score of 3 or more, a NOSPECS grade of 4 or more, and a disease duration of less than 3 months. Exclusion was applied to patients with uncontrolled infections, other autoimmune diseases, pregnancy or lactation. Diagnoses were established on the basis of clinical symptoms, serum thyroxine and TRAb, thyroid ultrasound, and orbital computed tomography. PBMCs were separated from over 9 ml of fresh peripheral blood using Ficoll-Paque density gradient centrifugation. Trizol reagent was used to extract total RNA, and RNA quality was then checked on an Agilent 2100 Bioanalyzer. Broader findings and caveats from the paper: In cross-validation, a model built on a 13 V-J signature told ophthalmopathy apart from stable hyperthyroidism with over 85% sensitivity and 81% to 82% specificity, and in testing the same model reached 80%/75%. In validation, progression to ophthalmopathy was predicted by the model with 70.59% sensitivity and roughly 72% specificity, a median of roughly six months before onset. No statistical method was used to fix the sample size in advance, and group allocation was not hidden from the investigators. Most expanded thyroid clonotypes (frequency above 0.001) were also found in blood, which suggests that blood repertoires may mirror thyroid immune responses.

From the germline V gene, CDR1 is SGHRS and CDR2 is YFSETQ. Including cysteine and phenylalanine, the CDR3 has 17 amino acids. The sequence is cut down to CDR3 DNA, 51 bases in frame from base 1. V loses 4 bases at its end and J loses 0 bases; junction bases beyond the gene matches: 9. The TCR beta CDR3 regions were amplified from the RNA transcripts. A first-round RT-PCR of the TCR CDR3 used the HTBI primer set with the Qiagen OneStep RT-PCR kit. Libraries were constructed in a second round of multiplex PCR, after which size selection and purification were performed. Paired-end sequencing of the libraries was performed with 100 bp reads on an Illumina HiSeq2000. The paper's data handling went like this. Raw data were processed with SOAPnuke, discarding reads with adapters, uncalled bases, mean Phred below 15, or no exact constant-primer or identifier match. High-quality paired reads were merged using COPE v1.2.5, and each unique nucleotide sequence was defined as a clonotype. MiTCR v1.1 was used to align the clonotypes against IMGT TRBV, TRBD and TRBJ reference segments. Only V-J combinations with frequency above 0.0001, covering 99% to 99.2% of repertoires, were analysed. The TCS score was defined as the ratio of F50 (clonal expansion) to E x V (chaos), calculated using BLOSUM62-based TCRdist between CDR3 peptides within each V-J. Welch's t-statistics and random forest reduced approximately 520 V-J features to 10 to 15, which were used in a naive Bayes classifier (R e1071). Through fastp at Q25 and MiXCR, TCRdb rebuilt clones from the public reads, retaining in-frame beta chains. Each entry merges the rows of one CDR3 protein and shows their most common DNA and genes. TCRdb's processing, not the study's, gives the V and J calls here. This sample holds hundreds of thousands of distinct CDR3 sequences; roughly 24% were observed only once. Approximately 11% of the sample belongs to the ten largest clones.

This clonotype showed up many times. Its target antigen remains unknown. No clone much larger than this one lies a single base away; base qualities are absent. Sample: blood. The TCR was taken from a woman aged 25 to 39 with Graves' ophthalmopathy. The chain is encoded by TRBV5-1 joined to TRBJ2-4, with 8 junctional bases fitting TRBD2. The DNA reads TGCGCCAGCAGCCCAGCGGGGGCGGGTCTAGCCAAAAACATTCAGTACTTC. This gives the protein CASSPAGAGLAKNIQYF.